A single sample gave rise to the 21 T cell receptor beta chains below, sequenced in a study of cytomegalovirus exposure and HLA in healthy donors. Measured with immunoSEQ multiplex PCR; TCRdb has only the in-frame clones, and not every one. The sample lists about 180,000 clones, about 87% occurring once. What was sequenced was PBMCs. The source is a woman in her twenties or thirties in good health and CMV-seronegative.

This clone was counted between two and nine times. CDR3 nucleotides: TGTGCCAGCAGTGACCGGACCGGGGAGCTGTTTTTT. Protein product: CASSDRTGELFF. The rearrangement uses TRBV6-4 and TRBJ2-2; D remains ambiguous. Trimming took 2 bases from V and 5 from J, leaving 3 bases between them. Germline CDR1 is MRHNA and CDR2 is SNTAGT. The CDR3 totals 12 residues.

This chain connects TRBV29-1 to TRBJ1-2, with TRBD1 identical over 8 bases. This CDR3 is built from 13 residues. V dropped 6 bases and J dropped 4; count of bases not matched to a gene: 7. Germline V CDR1 and CDR2: SQVTM, ANQGSEA. As DNA, the CDR3 is TGCAGCGTATGGACAGGGTTGGCCTATGGCTACACCTTC. Its protein is CSVWTGLAYGYTF.

The gene calls are TRBV6-1 and TRBJ2-7, with unresolved D. Germline-derived CDR1 and CDR2 are MNHNS and SASEGT. The CDR3 consists of 15 residues. Trimming left V 2 bases short and J 2 bases short, with 13 bases between. CDR3 nucleotide sequence: TGTGCCAGCAGTGAACCCGAGGTCAGCACCTACGAGCAGTACTTC. Its protein product is CASSEPEVSTYEQYF.

The CDR3 DNA is TGTGCCAGCAGTGACAAATCAGGGGGCATCTTGGCTAATGAGCAGTTCTTC. Protein product: CASSDKSGGILANEQFF. The chain recombines TRBV6-1 with TRBJ2-1; 8 bases align to TRBD1. The germline gives CDR1 MNHNS, CDR2 SASEGT. This CDR3 is 17 amino acids long. Trimming removed 3 bases from V and 7 bases from J; junction bases left unmatched: 14.

The chain combines TRBV18 with TRBJ1-2; 9 bases match TRBD1. CDR3 size: 13 residues. Germline trimming cut 4 bases from V and 6 bases from J; bases unmatched to any gene: 3. CDR1 and CDR2 from the germline V gene are KGHSH and LQKENI. The CDR3 DNA reads TGTGCCAGCTCACACGGGACAGGGAATGGCTACACCTTC. Its protein product is CASSHGTGNGYTF.

This chain's CDR3 is CASSLFQGDYGNTIYF. CDR3 nucleotide sequence: TGTGCCAGCAGCTTATTCCAGGGTGATTACGGAAACACCATATATTTT. The chain has TRBV7-9 and TRBJ1-3; TRBD1 might be the D (5 bases). The CDR3 is made up of 16 amino acids. V lost 2 bases and J 4 bases, leaving 15 bases between the germline ends. Germline V CDR1 and CDR2: SEHNR, FQNEAQ (reference sequence).

The chain recombines TRBV2 with TRBJ2-1, with TRBD2 matching 12 bases. The ends lost 6 bases at V and 10 bases at J; junction bases unmatched: 7. CDR1 and CDR2 from the germline V gene are SNHLY and FYNNEI. CDR3 length: 14 amino acids. The CDR3 nucleotides read TGTGCCAGCAGCCGACTAGCGGGGGCCTTGGAGCAGTTCTTC. This encodes CASSRLAGALEQFF.

The rearrangement joins TRBV7-8 to TRBJ1-6; D is possibly TRBD1 (5 bases). Germline CDR1 is SGHVS and CDR2 is FQNEAQ. V gave up 2 bases and J gave up 5 bases, with 13 bases separating them. The CDR3 has 16 residues. The CDR3 spells CASSLLSGNHNSPLHF. The CDR3 DNA follows: TGTGCCAGCAGCTTACTCTCAGGGAACCATAATTCACCCCTCCACTTT.

The count of this clone is one. V is TRBV7-8 and J is TRBJ2-1; 12 bases agree with TRBD2. V was pared by 1 base and J by 0 bases, with 7 bases of the junction left unmatched. Germline V gene sequence: CDR1 SGHVS, CDR2 FQNEAQ. The CDR3 extends over 19 amino acids. CDR3 in DNA: TGTGCCAGCAGCTTAGTGCTAGCGGGGGGGATAAGCTCCTACAATGAGCAGTTCTTC. Translated, it gives CASSLVLAGGISSYNEQFF.

The J gene is TRBJ2-5, the V gene TRBV7-9, with 8 positions matching TRBD2. Germline V gene sequence: CDR1 SEHNR, CDR2 FQNEAQ (reference sequence). The CDR3 contains 14 residues. Trimming at V came to 2 bases and at J to 4 bases, leaving 3 bases not matched to a gene. The CDR3 region has the DNA TGTGCCAGCAGCTTAAGCGGGGGCATAGAGACCCAGTACTTC. It translates to CASSLSGGIETQYF.

V and J are TRBV5-1 and TRBJ1-6; no definite D call. The V end was cut by 1 base, the J end by 0 bases, with 8 bases between. Germline lookup yields CDR1 SGHRS and CDR2 YFSETQ. CDR3 size: 16 residues. Here the CDR3 DNA reads TGCGCCAGCAGCTTGTCGGAGAGCTCCTATAATTCACCCCTCCACTTT. The encoded protein is CASSLSESSYNSPLHF.

The rearrangement joins TRBV27 to TRBJ2-3, with D possibly matching TRBD1 (6 bases). The germline V gene has CDR1 MNHEY and CDR2 SMNVEV (reference sequence). The V end was cut by 6 bases, the J end by 4 bases, with 26 bases between. The CDR3 is made up of 18 amino acids. The CDR3 region has the DNA TGTGCCAGCAGCCTTAGACAGGAATCGGGTCCCATCCCAGATACGCAGTATTTT. Translating gives CASSLRQESGPIPDTQYF.

This chain links TRBV15 with TRBJ2-1; the D is unclear. The CDR3 runs 15 residues. Germline CDR1 reads LNHNV; CDR2 reads YYDKDF (reference sequence). Trimming shortened V by 2 bases and J by 6 bases, and 14 bases separated the two germline ends. CDR3 nucleotide sequence: TGTGCCACCAGCAGACCTTCGGTAGAATCCAATGAGCAGTTCTTC. Translated, it gives CATSRPSVESNEQFF.

This clone was counted a few times. The chain links TRBV19 to TRBJ1-2; D unresolved. Per the germline V gene, CDR1 is LNHDA and CDR2 is SQIVND (reference sequence). Deletions cut 7 bases from V and 4 bases from J, with 16 bases between. CDR3 length equals 14 residues. This CDR3 is CASNPRGDFYGYTF. Written as DNA, the CDR3 is TGTGCCAGTAACCCCCGGGGAGACTTCTATGGCTACACCTTC.

The gene calls are TRBV19 and TRBJ2-1; a weak D match, TRBD2 (6 bases). Germline V gene lookup returns CDR1 LNHDA and CDR2 SQIVND (reference sequence). The CDR3 runs to 15 residues. Trimming shortened V by 1 base and J by 2 bases, and 9 bases separated the two germline ends. CDR3 protein: CASSIGGGAYNEQFF. The CDR3 DNA follows: TGTGCCAGTAGTATAGGGGGCGGGGCCTACAATGAGCAGTTCTTC.

V gene TRBV29-1 combines with J gene TRBJ1-1; D is undetermined. The ends were cut back, 7 bases at V and 1 base at J, with 16 bases in the middle. The CDR3 has 14 amino acids. Looked up from germline, CDR1 is SQVTM and CDR2 is ANQGSEA. The DNA of the CDR3 is TGCAGCGGAAAGTCGGGGAACGAGAACACTGAAGCTTTCTTT. Residues: CSGKSGNENTEAFF.

J is TRBJ2-7 and V is TRBV5-4; 10 nucleotides match TRBD2. CDR1 and CDR2 (germline): SGHNT, YYREEE (reference sequence). The V segment lost 4 bases and the J segment 4 bases; nucleotides outside the gene matches: 11. The CDR3 is made up of 16 amino acids. CDR3 coding DNA: TGTGCCAGCAGCCCAATGCCCGTAGCGGGGGGATACGAGCAGTACTTC. This gives the protein CASSPMPVAGGYEQYF. The full variable domain, rest sourced from reference TRBV5-4 and TRBJ2-7, is ETGVTQSPTHLIKTRGQQVTLRCSSQSGHNTVSWYQQALGQGPQFIFQYYREEENGRGNFPPRFSGLQFPNYSSELNVNALELDDSALYLCASSPMPVAGGYEQYFGPGTRLTVT.

The chain is built from TRBV7-9 and TRBJ2-7, with 8 nucleotides matching TRBD2. The ends lost 6 bases at V and 6 bases at J; junction bases unmatched: 4. Germline-derived CDR1 and CDR2 are SEHNR and FQNEAQ (reference sequence). The CDR3 contains 12 residues. This CDR3 is CASRVGGGEQYF. The CDR3 nucleotides are TGTGCCAGCAGGGTCGGGGGGGGCGAGCAGTACTTC.

V gene TRBV1 combines with J gene TRBJ1-5; the D segment call TRBD1 is taken from the table without a DNA check. TRBV1 constitutes a pseudogene. The CDR3 is 15 amino acids. The CDR3 DNA reads TGCACCAGCAGCCAAGTCCCCAGGGGAGATCAGCCCCAGCATTTT. This gives the protein CTSSQVPRGDQPQHF.

This clone was counted between two and nine times. This chain uses TRBV6-4 with TRBJ2-2, with unresolved D. Trimming took off 11 bases at V and 6 bases at J, with 13 bases between the two ends. Germline V gives CDR1 MRHNA, CDR2 SNTAGT. CDR3 size: 12 residues. The CDR3 here is CAPKSVSGELFF. The CDR3 nucleotides are TGTGCCCCAAAATCGGTTTCCGGGGAGCTGTTTTTT.

The gene calls are TRBV19 and TRBJ1-3, with TRBD1 identical over 11 bases. Germline V CDR1 and CDR2: LNHDA, SQIVND (reference sequence). V gave up 11 bases and J gave up 1 base; unmatched junction bases: 7. This CDR3 comprises 15 residues. The CDR3 spells CAPAGTGGSGNTIYF. The CDR3 nucleotides are TGTGCCCCAGCCGGGACAGGGGGTTCTGGAAACACCATATATTTT.